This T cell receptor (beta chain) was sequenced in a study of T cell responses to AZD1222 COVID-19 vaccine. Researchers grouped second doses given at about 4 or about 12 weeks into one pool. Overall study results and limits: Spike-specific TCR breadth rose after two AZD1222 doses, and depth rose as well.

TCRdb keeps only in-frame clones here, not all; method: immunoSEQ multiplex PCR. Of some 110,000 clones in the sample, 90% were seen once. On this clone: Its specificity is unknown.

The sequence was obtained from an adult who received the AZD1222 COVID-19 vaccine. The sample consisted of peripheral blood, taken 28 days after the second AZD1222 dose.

The CDR3 is CASTYRPQLATVLPETQYF. The CDR3 DNA reads as TGTGCCAGCACCTACCGACCACAACTAGCAACAGTCCTCCCAGAGACCCAGTACTTC. V usage is TRBV7-6 and J usage is TRBJ2-5; tentative D call: TRBD2 (6 bases). Germline CDR1 SGHVS, CDR2 FNYEAQ. Deletions cut 7 bases from V and 4 bases from J, with 31 bases between. The CDR3 runs 19 residues.